One sample yielded the 16 T cell receptor beta chains listed below, sequenced in a study of cytomegalovirus exposure and HLA in healthy donors. Method: immunoSEQ multiplex PCR; TCRdb's copy keeps in-frame clones and lacks some. This sample yields about 150,000 clones, of which 86% are seen a single time; more than 20% belongs to the top ten. What was sequenced was PBMCs. Every receptor here comes from a man aged 18 to 30 in good health and CMV-seropositive.

The V gene is TRBV7-2, the J gene TRBJ2-1; 10 bases map to TRBD2. The V gene's germline CDR1 is SGHTA and CDR2 FQGNSA. The CDR3 contains 16 residues. Unmatched junction bases numbered 10, after V lost 5 bases and J lost 6 bases. This chain's CDR3 is CASSGLLAGALNEQFF. CDR3 nucleotide sequence: TGTGCCAGCAGCGGACTCCTAGCGGGGGCCCTCAATGAGCAGTTCTTC.

This chain's CDR3 is CASSYGDYTEAFF. CDR3 nucleotides: TGTGCCAGCAGTTACGGAGATTACACTGAAGCTTTCTTT. This chain links TRBV6-5 with TRBJ1-1; unclear D gene. The germline gives CDR1 MNHEY, CDR2 SVGAGI. Trimming took 2 bases from V and 3 from J, leaving 7 bases between them. The CDR3 consists of 13 residues.

The V gene is TRBV27, the J gene TRBJ2-7; 12 bases are a match to TRBD2. The germline CDR1 and CDR2 sequences are MNHEY and SMNVEV (reference sequence). CDR3 length: 14 amino acids. Trimming at V came to 6 bases and at J to 4 bases, leaving 4 bases not matched to a gene. CDR3 bases: TGTGCCAGCAGCATGACTAGCGGGAGATACGAGCAGTACTTC. It codes for CASSMTSGRYEQYF.

V gene TRBV15 combines with J gene TRBJ1-2; D remains unclear. The CDR3 is 14 amino acids. V lost 3 bases and J lost 1, with 9 bases in between. CDR1 LNHNV and CDR2 YYDKDF come from the germline V gene (reference sequence). The CDR3 DNA sequence: TGTGCCACCAGCAGTATCGTCAGTAACTATGGCTACACCTTC. This codes for CATSSIVSNYGYTF. Filled out from reference TRBV15 and TRBJ1-2, the complete variable domain reads DAMVIQNPRYQVTQFGKPVTLSCSQTLNHNVMYWYQQKSSQAPKLLFHYYDKDFNNEADTPDNFQSRRPNTSFCFLDIRSPGLGDTAMYLCATSSIVSNYGYTFGSGTRLTVV.

V is TRBV29-1 and J is TRBJ2-5; D is perhaps TRBD2 (6 bases). The germline V gene encodes CDR1 SQVTM and CDR2 ANQGSEA. The CDR3 extends over 14 amino acids. Trimming cost V 3 bases and J 0 bases, with 11 bases left between them. DNA for the CDR3: TGCAGCGTTGATCATGGACTATACCAAGAGACCCAGTACTTC. The encoded protein is CSVDHGLYQETQYF.

The rearrangement uses TRBV27 and TRBJ2-7; D is possibly TRBD1 (5 bases). CDR1 MNHEY and CDR2 SMNVEV come from the germline V gene (reference sequence). CDR3 size: 16 residues. Trimming took 2 bases from V and 3 from J, leaving 17 bases between them. The CDR3 bases are TGTGCCAGCAGTTTAGGATCTCCGGCAGGGTTCTACGAGCAGTACTTC. Translated: CASSLGSPAGFYEQYF.

The chain recombines TRBV6-6 with TRBJ1-5; 9 positions match TRBD1. The CDR3 sequence is 16 residues long. With 8 bases clipped from V and 5 bases from J, the junction kept 13 bases outside the gene matches. CDR1 is MNHNY and CDR2 is SVGAGI in the germline V gene (reference sequence). The CDR3 DNA reads as TGTGCCAGCCGTCCCCCCGGACAGGGGCTGTATCAGCCCCAGCATTTT. Encoded protein: CASRPPGQGLYQPQHF.

The rearrangement links TRBV10-3 to TRBJ2-7; tentatively, D is TRBD1 (6 bases). Trimming removed 3 bases from V and 0 bases from J, with 15 bases in between. Germline-derived CDR1 and CDR2 are ENHRY and SYGVKD. The CDR3 runs 16 residues. In DNA, the CDR3 is TGTGCCATCAGTGATTACGGGACACACCTCTCCTACGAGCAGTACTTC. Its protein is CAISDYGTHLSYEQYF.

This chain joins TRBV7-2 and TRBJ2-4; 8 nucleotides match TRBD1. Germline CDR1 and CDR2: SGHTA and FQGNSA. The CDR3 consists of 17 residues. The ends lost 5 bases at V and 0 bases at J; junction bases unmatched: 9. The CDR3: CASSTGGGGRAKNIQYF. DNA for the CDR3: TGTGCCAGCAGCACAGGGGGTGGGGGGCGAGCCAAAAACATTCAGTACTTC. The entire variable domain, with the rest obtained from reference TRBV7-2 and TRBJ2-4, is as follows: GAGVSQSPSNKVTEKGKDVELRCDPISGHTALYWYRQSLGQGLEFLIYFQGNSAPDKSGLPSDRFSAERTGGSVSTLTIQRTQQEDSAVYLCASSTGGGGRAKNIQYFGAGTRLSVL.

The chain combines TRBV7-2 with TRBJ2-1; 13 bases are a match to TRBD2. The CDR3 has 14 residues. Per germline, CDR1 SGHTA and CDR2 FQGNSA. J gave up 14 bases and V 5 bases, and 9 bases lay outside the gene matches. The CDR3 sequence is CASSRGRTSGGEFF. CDR3 DNA: TGTGCCAGCAGCCGAGGGCGGACTAGCGGGGGTGAGTTCTTC.

The chain has TRBV5-8 and TRBJ2-5; D possibly corresponds to TRBD1 (6 bases). The ends were cut back, 5 bases at V and 0 bases at J, with 8 bases in the middle. Germline V CDR1 and CDR2: SGHTS, YDEGEE. The CDR3 runs to 13 residues. The CDR3 here is CASRRTDQETQYF. The CDR3 DNA reads TGTGCCAGCAGACGGACAGACCAAGAGACCCAGTACTTC.

This chain uses TRBV18 with TRBJ1-2; D is uncertain. The CDR3 is 15 residues long. Trimming took off 3 bases at V and 0 bases at J, with 11 bases between the two ends. Germline assignment: CDR1 KGHSH and CDR2 LQKENI. CDR3 DNA sequence: TGTGCCAGCTCACCCACCTCGGGTGCTAACTATGGCTACACCTTC. Amino acid sequence: CASSPTSGANYGYTF.

The V call is TRBV7-2, the J call TRBJ2-3; 9 nucleotides match TRBD2. The CDR3 runs 16 residues. The germline CDR1 and CDR2 sequences are SGHTA and FQGNSA. Trimming took 5 bases from V and 2 from J; bases not matched to a gene: 8. CDR3 nucleotides: TGTGCCAGCAGCACTTTGAGCGGGGGGACCACAGATACGCAGTATTTT. It encodes CASSTLSGGTTDTQYF.

The rearrangement joins TRBV7-3 to TRBJ2-1; maybe TRBD2 (5 bases). The CDR3 runs 15 residues. In germline, CDR1 is SGHTA, CDR2 FQGTGA. Trimming took off 2 bases at V and 8 bases at J, with 16 bases between the two ends. CDR3: CASSLGHGGPDEQFF. CDR3 DNA: TGTGCCAGCAGCTTAGGGCACGGAGGCCCGGATGAGCAGTTCTTC.

This clone appeared a single time. This sequence joins TRBV10-3 and TRBJ2-5; 9 bases fit TRBD2. Losses at the gene ends were 6 bases for V and 3 bases for J; bases not matched to a gene: 11. Germline V lookup: CDR1 ENHRY, CDR2 SYGVKD. The CDR3 contains 16 residues. CDR3 in amino acids: CAIRAEASGAEETQYF. CDR3 DNA sequence: TGTGCCATCAGAGCGGAGGCTAGCGGGGCCGAAGAGACCCAGTACTTC.

The V and J genes are TRBV2 and TRBJ2-2; D remains ambiguous. Germline V lookup: CDR1 SNHLY, CDR2 FYNNEI. This CDR3 comprises 12 residues. Trimming shortened V by 7 bases and J by 7 bases, and 10 bases separated the two germline ends. CDR3 DNA: TGTGCCAGCACCGTTCCGGGCGGGGAGCTGTTTTTT. Residues: CASTVPGGELFF.